Presented here are 21 T cell receptor beta chains from one specimen sequenced in a study of CD8 T cells in ankylosing spondylitis (dated 2017 in TCRdb). To prepare the library, 5' RACE was applied. The data were produced on an Illumina HiSeq 2500. TCRdb reanalyzed the raw reads on its own, using fastp at Q25 for trimming and MiXCR for clone calling, and kept in-frame beta chains. All rows with the same CDR3 protein become a single entry with the most common DNA and genes. For this sample there are 200,000 to 300,000 distinct CDR3 sequences; roughly a quarter appear just once. The ten largest account for 0.5% to 0.65% of the sample. The sample comprised blood, either unsorted or a sorted T cell fraction (not recorded which). The source of these receptors is a male donor with ankylosing spondylitis or in good health (not recorded which).

This clonotype was counted a few times. This chain connects TRBV2 to TRBJ2-2; 8 bases are shared with TRBD2. CDR3 size: 17 residues. CDR1 is SNHLY and CDR2 is FYNNEI in the germline V gene. The ends lost 6 bases at V and 3 bases at J; junction bases unmatched: 12. The CDR3 coding sequence is TGTGCCAGCAGCCCCCGGGGGGGGGTTCAGCACACCGGGGAGCTGTTTTTT. Encoded protein: CASSPRGGVQHTGELFF.

Ten or more counts support this clonotype. The chain is built from TRBV20-1 and TRBJ2-2; D assignment may be TRBD1 or TRBD2 (5 bases each). Trimming shortened V by 0 bases and J by 4 bases, and 12 bases separated the two germline ends. This CDR3 is 15 amino acids long. Germline V gene data show CDR1 as DFQATT and CDR2 as SNEGSKA (reference sequence). In DNA, the CDR3 is TGCAGTGCTAGAGATCCGGGACCCCTCACCGGGGAGCTGTTTTTT. This codes for CSARDPGPLTGELFF.

J is TRBJ2-3 and V is TRBV7-9; 9 nucleotides agree with TRBD1. Germline CDR1 reads SEHNR; CDR2 reads FQNEAQ (reference sequence). This CDR3 has 17 residues. V was pared by 2 bases and J by 0 bases, with 6 bases of the junction left unmatched. The CDR3 nucleotides are TGTGCCAGCAGCTTACCCCGGACAGGGGTGAGCACAGATACGCAGTATTTT. Protein product: CASSLPRTGVSTDTQYF.

V is TRBV20-1 and J is TRBJ2-1; D is unclear. The CDR3 length is 11 residues. V was trimmed by 3 bases and J by 8 bases, leaving 8 bases between them. Germline CDR1 and CDR2: DFQATT and SNEGSKA (reference sequence). CDR3 DNA: TGCAGTGCTAGGCTGGGCTATGAGCAGTTCTTC. This sequence encodes CSARLGYEQFF.

This clonotype was seen repeatedly, ten times or more. The chain is built from TRBV7-2 and TRBJ2-5; 9 bases fit TRBD2. This CDR3 is 15 amino acids long. V lost 5 bases to trimming and J lost 1 base; unmatched junction nucleotides: 5. Germline V lookup: CDR1 SGHTA, CDR2 FQGNSA. The CDR3 here is CASSGGTSPQETQYF. The CDR3 DNA reads TGTGCCAGCAGCGGGGGGACTAGCCCCCAAGAGACCCAGTACTTC.

The genes are TRBV5-5 and TRBJ2-7; possibly TRBD2 for D (5 bases). Trimming stripped 3 bases from V and 0 bases from J, with 13 bases between. Germline CDR1 is SGHKS and CDR2 is YYEKEE (reference sequence). CDR3 size: 15 residues. CDR3 amino acids: CASSYTGSLSYEQYF. CDR3 bases: TGTGCCAGCAGCTACACGGGGTCCCTCTCCTACGAGCAGTACTTC.

J is TRBJ1-1 and V is TRBV29-1; TRBD1 agrees at 9 bases. The J segment lost 4 bases and the V segment lost 4 bases, leaving 4 bases of the junction unmatched. Germline V gene data show CDR1 as SQVTM and CDR2 as ANQGSEA. The CDR3 has 13 amino acids. The CDR3 bases are TGCAGCGTTGCAACACAGGGGGCCACTGAAGCTTTCTTT. Translated: CSVATQGATEAFF.

The CDR3 bases are TGTGCCAGCAGCATTTACCGGGACGTAGACGAGCAGTACTTC. It translates to CASSIYRDVDEQYF. The chain links TRBV11-2 to TRBJ2-7; D possibly uses TRBD1 or TRBD2 (5 bases each). CDR1 and CDR2 (germline): SGHAT, FQNNGV. CDR3 length: 14 residues. Between the trimmed V and J ends, which lost 5 bases and 5 bases, there was a span of 16 bases.

The chain recombines TRBV6-6 with TRBJ2-7; D is perhaps TRBD1 or TRBD2 (5 bases each). Germline CDR1 is MNHNY and CDR2 is SVGAGI (reference sequence). The ends were cut back, 7 bases at V and 3 bases at J, with 13 bases in the middle. The CDR3 has 13 residues. CDR3 region: CASKLGPLYEQYF. For the CDR3, the DNA is TGTGCCAGCAAACTGGGACCGCTCTACGAGCAGTACTTC.

This clonotype has ten or more counts. J is TRBJ2-5 and V is TRBV12-3 or TRBV12-4, with D possibly TRBD2 on 5 matching bases. This CDR3 contains 13 residues. V was trimmed by 3 bases and J by 4 bases, leaving 9 bases between them. Written as DNA, the CDR3 is TGTGCCAGCAGTTTCCCTAGCTCAGAGACCCAGTACTTC. Amino acid sequence: CASSFPSSETQYF.

This clonotype was seen many times. In nucleotides, the CDR3 is TGCAGCGTTGACCGGGAGATCCAAGAGACCCAGTACTTC. This encodes CSVDREIQETQYF. V and J are TRBV29-1 and TRBJ2-5; tentative D call: TRBD2 (6 bases). The CDR3 is 13 residues long. The germline CDR1 and CDR2 sequences are SQVTM and ANQGSEA. With 3 bases removed from V and 1 base from J, the gap between germline ends came to 9 bases.

This clonotype was found many times. The chain couples TRBV5-1 to TRBJ2-2; 10 bases are a match to TRBD1. Germline CDR1 is SGHRS and CDR2 is YFSETQ. Germline trimming cut 4 bases from V and 6 bases from J; bases unmatched to any gene: 3. CDR3 length: 14 amino acids. The chain's CDR3 is CASSVGTGAGELFF. The DNA of the CDR3 is TGCGCCAGCAGCGTGGGGACAGGGGCCGGGGAGCTGTTTTTT.

V usage is TRBV7-3 and J usage is TRBJ2-1; 9 bases match TRBD2. Germline lookup yields CDR1 SGHTA and CDR2 FQGTGA. The CDR3 has 15 amino acids. V trimming: 2 bases; J trimming: 9 bases; junction bases outside the gene matches: 8. CDR3 residues: CASSLGRGGASEQFF. The CDR3 DNA follows: TGTGCCAGCAGCTTAGGGCGGGGGGGGGCCAGTGAGCAGTTCTTC. The complete variable domain, with remaining parts taken from reference TRBV7-3 and TRBJ2-1, reads GAGVSQTPSNKVTEKGKYVELRCDPISGHTALYWYRQSLGQGPEFLIYFQGTGAADDSGLPNDRFFAVRPEGSVSTLKIQRTERGDSAVYLCASSLGRGGASEQFFGPGTRLTVL.

This clonotype has only a few counts. The CDR3 DNA reads as TGTGCCAGCAGTGGACACACAGAGCAGTTCTTC. It translates to CASSGHTEQFF. This sequence joins TRBV2 and TRBJ2-1, with D uncertain. From germline, CDR1 is SNHLY and CDR2 FYNNEI. CDR3 length: 11 amino acids. V lost 4 bases to trimming and J lost 10 bases, with 8 bases between them.

In this sample, this clonotype turned up many times. This chain joins TRBV4-1 and TRBJ2-1; 8 bases are shared with TRBD2. The CDR3 is made up of 15 amino acids. V trimming: 3 bases; J trimming: 5 bases; junction bases outside the gene matches: 6. Germline CDR1 MGHRA, CDR2 YSYEKL. As DNA, the CDR3 is TGCGCCAGCAGCCATCCCGCGGGGGGTAACAATGAGCAGTTCTTC. This sequence encodes CASSHPAGGNNEQFF.

The CDR3 is CSARNTGGSPGDTQYF. CDR3 nucleotides: TGCAGTGCTAGAAACACAGGGGGCTCCCCCGGAGATACGCAGTATTTT. The chain carries TRBV20-1 and TRBJ2-3; 9 nucleotides align to TRBD1. Germline V gene lookup returns CDR1 DFQATT and CDR2 SNEGSKA (reference sequence). The J segment lost 5 bases and the V segment lost 2 bases, leaving 11 bases of the junction unmatched. The CDR3 extends over 16 amino acids.

This chain joins TRBV18 and TRBJ2-7; D may be TRBD1 or TRBD2 (6 bases each). The V end was cut by 8 bases, the J end by 6 bases, with 20 bases between. This CDR3 contains 14 residues. Germline CDR1 and CDR2: KGHSH and LQKENI. CDR3 coding DNA: TGTGCCAGCCAAGCGAGGGGGGCCGAGGGCGAGCAGTACTTC. It codes for CASQARGAEGEQYF.

The J gene is TRBJ2-1, the V gene TRBV12-3 or TRBV12-4; D gene unclear. The V and J ends lost 0 bases and 5 bases respectively, with 8 bases between them. The CDR3 sequence is 14 residues long. The CDR3 reads CASSLASGNNEQFF. CDR3 DNA sequence: TGTGCCAGCAGTTTAGCTTCTGGAAACAATGAGCAGTTCTTC.

The chain combines TRBV27 with TRBJ2-6; D is perhaps TRBD2 (6 bases). This CDR3 spans 14 amino acids. Germline CDR1 and CDR2: MNHEY and SMNVEV (reference sequence). V was pared by 7 bases and J by 4 bases, with 11 bases between. In DNA, the CDR3 is TGTGCCAGCATGGGACTGACCGGGGCCAACGTCCTGACTTTC. Encoded protein: CASMGLTGANVLTF.

This sequence joins TRBV20-1 and TRBJ1-5; D uncertain. V lost 0 bases and J lost 7, with 7 bases in between. Germline CDR1 is DFQATT and CDR2 is SNEGSKA (reference sequence). The CDR3 is 12 residues long. The CDR3 DNA reads as TGCAGTGCTAGAGATCCCGGACAGCCCCAGCATTTT. Protein sequence: CSARDPGQPQHF.

V and J are TRBV7-9 and TRBJ2-1, with 7 bases aligning to TRBD2. Germline V gene data show CDR1 as SEHNR and CDR2 as FQNEAQ (reference sequence). V lost 5 bases to trimming and J lost 10 bases; unmatched junction nucleotides: 5. There are 12 residues in the CDR3. In DNA form, the CDR3 reads TGTGCCAGCAGCAAGACCGGGGGGGAGCAGTTCTTC. Its protein product is CASSKTGGEQFF.